The clone carrying this T cell receptor beta chain appeared once. Its specificity is unknown. The treatment denotes: around 19 received Ad26.COV2.S at low or high dose, single or two shots; roughly 5 received placebo; per-sample allocation not given. Sample collection was performed on day 63 after the first vaccine or placebo injection. This vaccine is an Ad26 vector that expresses the Wuhan-strain SARS-CoV-2 spike. The protocol was immunoSEQ multiplex PCR, while the TCRdb copy is restricted to in-frame clones and leaves out a portion. The table records more than 250,000 clones, 80% to 90% of them present only once. These data are taken from a study of Ad26.COV2.S vaccination and SARS-CoV-2 variants. Whole-study results and caveats: Vaccinated individuals (as opposed to placebo recipients) had higher spike-specific TCR breadth. Possible underestimation of total T cell responses by the TCR breadth and depth analyses was noted.

The sample was peripheral blood, taken in a trial of Ad26.COV2.S vaccine versus placebo. This receptor was taken from a person between 18 and 60 years old who received the Ad26.COV2.S COVID-19 vaccine or a placebo.

In DNA form, the CDR3 reads TGCAGCGTTACGACGCGTGAAGCTTTCTTT. It is translated as CSVTTREAFF. The J gene is TRBJ1-1, the V gene TRBV29-1; D call uncertain. The V gene lost 5 bases and the J gene lost 7 bases, with 8 bases spanning the gap. Germline-derived CDR1 and CDR2 are SQVTM and ANQGSEA. CDR3 length: 10 residues.